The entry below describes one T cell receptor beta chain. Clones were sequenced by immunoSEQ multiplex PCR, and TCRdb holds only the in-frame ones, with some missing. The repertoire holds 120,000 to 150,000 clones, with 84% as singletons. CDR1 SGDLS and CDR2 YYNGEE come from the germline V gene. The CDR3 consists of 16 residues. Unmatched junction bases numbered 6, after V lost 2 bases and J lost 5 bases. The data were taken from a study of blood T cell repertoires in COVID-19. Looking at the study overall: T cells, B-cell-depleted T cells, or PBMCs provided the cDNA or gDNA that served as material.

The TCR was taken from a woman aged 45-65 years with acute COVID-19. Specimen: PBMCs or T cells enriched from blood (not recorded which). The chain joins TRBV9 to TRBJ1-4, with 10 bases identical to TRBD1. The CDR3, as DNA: TGTGCCAGCAGCGTGGGGACGGGACAGGGGAATGAAAAACTGTTTTTT. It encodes CASSVGTGQGNEKLFF.